One sample yielded the 14 T cell receptor beta chains listed below, sequenced in a study of beta chain features in type 1 diabetes. Expressed TCRB transcripts were sequenced because the isolated RNA had all been reverse transcribed beforehand. TCRdb's copy holds only in-frame clones and misses some; the assay was immunoSEQ multiplex PCR. The table lists 130,000 or so clones, approximately 15% of them singletons. Their cognate antigens are unknown. Study-wide results and limits: Moderately but significantly shorter TCRB CDR3s were found in Type 1 diabetes patients in all four CD4+ subsets.

Sequenced: central memory CD4+ T cells from blood. These receptors were taken from a man aged 18 to 30 with type 1 diabetes.

The chain employs TRBV2 and TRBJ1-1; unclear D gene. V was shortened by 8 bases and J by 1 base, with 5 bases between the two germline ends. CDR1 is SNHLY, CDR2 FYNNEI, per germline. This CDR3 comprises 11 residues. CDR3 protein: CASGPNTEAFF. CDR3 nucleotides: TGTGCCAGCGGACCGAACACTGAAGCTTTCTTT.

This clone has just a few counts. One junction end disagrees with the germline gene, perhaps due to a read error. This chain links TRBV7-2 with TRBJ1-4; unclear D gene. Germline CDR1 is SGHTA and CDR2 is FQGNSA. There are 15 residues in the CDR3. CDR3 DNA: TGTGCCAGCAGCTTGCCGGCGCCTCCAGTCCACCATCATCACTTT. Translated: CASSLPAPPVHHHHF. Complete variable domain (other parts from reference TRBV7-2 and TRBJ1-4): GAGVSQSPSNKVTEKGKDVELRCDPISGHTALYWYRQSLGQGLEFLIYFQGNSAPDKSGLPSDRFSAERTGGSVSTLTIQRTQQEDSAVYLCASSLPAPPVHHHHFGSGTQLSVL.

With respect to this clone: Just one base apart from a much larger clone, this may be a read error. The chain uses TRBV30 and TRBJ2-5, with 8 bases fitting TRBD1. V shed 2 bases, J shed 7 bases, and the junction held 12 bases outside the gene matches. CDR3 length: 15 amino acids. Germline CDR1 and CDR2: GTSNPN and SVGIG (reference sequence). As DNA, the CDR3 is TGTGCCTGGAGTCTTCAGGACAGGGCTCTGGGGACCCAGTACTTC. This codes for CAWSLQDRALGTQYF.

The chain carries TRBV18 and TRBJ1-2, with D maybe TRBD1 (5 bases). The CDR3 is 15 amino acids. Deletions cut 4 bases from V and 6 bases from J, with 18 bases between. The V gene's germline CDR1 is KGHSH and CDR2 LQKENI. The CDR3 DNA follows: TGTGCCAGCTCACGGAGCGGGACTCTCGGGGATGGCTACACCTTC. It is translated as CASSRSGTLGDGYTF.

The chain combines TRBV5-1 with TRBJ2-1; 7 bases align to TRBD2. Looked up from germline, CDR1 is SGHRS and CDR2 is YFSETQ. The V segment lost 0 bases and the J segment 4 bases; nucleotides outside the gene matches: 7. This CDR3 comprises 16 residues. As DNA, the CDR3 is TGCGCCAGCAGCTTGGGTCGGTCTAGCGGATACAATGAGCAGTTCTTC. Translating it yields CASSLGRSSGYNEQFF.

The chain recombines TRBV5-4 with TRBJ2-5, with D possibly matching TRBD1 (5 bases). V gave up 1 base and J gave up 2 bases, with 15 bases separating them. This CDR3 contains 16 residues. The V gene's germline CDR1 is SGHNT and CDR2 YYREEE (reference sequence). The CDR3 sequence is CASSLNPTTAQETQYF. CDR3 DNA sequence: TGTGCCAGCAGCTTGAATCCCACGACAGCTCAAGAGACCCAGTACTTC. Supplemented by reference TRBV5-4 and TRBJ2-5, the full variable domain reads ETGVTQSPTHLIKTRGQQVTLRCSSQSGHNTVSWYQQALGQGPQFIFQYYREEENGRGNFPPRFSGLQFPNYSSELNVNALELDDSALYLCASSLNPTTAQETQYFGPGTRLLVL.

V usage is TRBV29-1 and J usage is TRBJ1-1; no clear D. Trimming left V 7 bases short and J 5 bases short, with 11 bases between. The length of the CDR3 is 11 residues. Germline V lookup: CDR1 SQVTM, CDR2 ANQGSEA. CDR3 in amino acids: CSEQTGTEAFF. The CDR3 coding sequence is TGCAGCGAACAAACGGGAACTGAAGCTTTCTTT.

This clone was recorded at least ten times. The chain uses TRBV29-1 and TRBJ2-5, with 8 bases aligning to TRBD2. After removal of 7 bases from V and 4 bases from J, the junction contained 8 bases not matched to a gene. The CDR3 runs to 13 residues. Germline V CDR1 and CDR2: SQVTM, ANQGSEA. This CDR3 is CSAGGGTGETQYF. As DNA, the CDR3 is TGCAGCGCGGGAGGGGGGACTGGAGAGACCCAGTACTTC.

This rearrangement joins TRBV9 to TRBJ1-2; unclear D gene. Germline-derived CDR1 and CDR2 are SGDLS and YYNGEE. This CDR3 is built from 14 residues. Between the trimmed V and J ends, which lost 0 bases and 4 bases, there was a span of 10 bases. The CDR3 here is CASSVDLQSYGYTF. CDR3 DNA sequence: TGTGCCAGCAGCGTAGATCTACAGTCCTATGGCTACACCTTC.

This clone was counted between two and nine times. This chain links TRBV30 with TRBJ2-4, with a tentative D call TRBD2 (6 bases). CDR3 length equals 12 residues. The germline V gene encodes CDR1 GTSNPN and CDR2 SVGIG (reference sequence). V gave up 4 bases and J gave up 8 bases, with 12 bases separating them. The CDR3 nucleotides are TGTGCCTGGACCTTTGGCGGGGACATTCAGTACTTC. This codes for CAWTFGGDIQYF.

This clone was detected only a few times. V usage is TRBV25-1 and J usage is TRBJ2-7; TRBD2 agrees at 7 bases. Germline V gene sequence: CDR1 MGHDK, CDR2 SYGVNS. V was pared by 2 bases and J by 6 bases, with 10 bases of the junction left unmatched. There are 15 residues in the CDR3. The CDR3 DNA follows: TGTGCCAGCAGTGAACTCGGGACGGAGCGGGGCGAGCAGTACTTC. It specifies CASSELGTERGEQYF.

This clone was recorded at least ten times. The genes are TRBV18 and TRBJ1-2; the D is unclear. Looked up from germline, CDR1 is KGHSH and CDR2 is LQKENI. V lost 3 bases, J lost 4 bases, and 9 bases lay in between. The CDR3 contains 13 residues. DNA for the CDR3: TGTGCCAGCTCACCCGACGGCTCCTATGGCTACACCTTC. Translating it yields CASSPDGSYGYTF.

V is TRBV7-6 and J is TRBJ2-3; weak D call: TRBD2 (5 bases). Trimming stripped 5 bases from V and 0 bases from J, with 18 bases between. CDR3 length: 17 amino acids. Looked up from germline, CDR1 is SGHVS and CDR2 is FNYEAQ. CDR3 bases: TGTGCCAGCAGCCAGACCCCCGGCGGGCCTAGCACAGATACGCAGTATTTT. This translates into CASSQTPGGPSTDTQYF.

This clone showed up just a few times. The genes are TRBV7-3 and TRBJ2-1; a possible D gene is TRBD1 (6 bases). The CDR3 is 14 residues long. Trimming removed 8 bases at V and 0 bases at J, with 11 bases between. The germline CDR1 and CDR2 sequences are SGHTA and FQGTGA. The CDR3 nucleotides are TGTGCCAGCGAGAGGGGGAACTCCTACAATGAGCAGTTCTTC. Its translation is CASERGNSYNEQFF.